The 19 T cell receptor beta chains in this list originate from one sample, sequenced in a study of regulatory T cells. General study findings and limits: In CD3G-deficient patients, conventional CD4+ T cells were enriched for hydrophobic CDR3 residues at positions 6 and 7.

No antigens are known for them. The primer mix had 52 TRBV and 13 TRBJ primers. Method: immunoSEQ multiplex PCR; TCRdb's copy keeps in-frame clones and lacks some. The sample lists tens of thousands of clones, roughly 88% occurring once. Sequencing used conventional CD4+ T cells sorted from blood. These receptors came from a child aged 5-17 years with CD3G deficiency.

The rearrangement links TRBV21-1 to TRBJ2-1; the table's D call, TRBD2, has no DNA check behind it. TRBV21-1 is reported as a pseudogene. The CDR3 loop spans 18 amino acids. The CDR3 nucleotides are TGTGCCAGCAGCAAAGTGGGGCTAGCGGGGTTCTCCTACAATGAGCAGTTCTTC. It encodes CASSKVGLAGFSYNEQFF.

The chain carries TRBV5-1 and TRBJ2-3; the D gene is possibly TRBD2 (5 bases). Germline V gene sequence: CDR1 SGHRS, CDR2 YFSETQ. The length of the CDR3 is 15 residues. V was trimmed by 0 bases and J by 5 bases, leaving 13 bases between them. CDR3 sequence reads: CASSLDAGRQDTQYF. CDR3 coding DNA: TGCGCCAGCAGCTTGGATGCGGGTCGGCAAGATACGCAGTATTTT.

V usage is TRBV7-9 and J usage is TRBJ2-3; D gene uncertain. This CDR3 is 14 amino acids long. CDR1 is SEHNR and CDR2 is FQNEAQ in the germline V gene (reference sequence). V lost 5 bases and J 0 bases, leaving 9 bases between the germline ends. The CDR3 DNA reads TGTGCCAGCAGCAAAGGTGTAAGCACAGATACGCAGTATTTT. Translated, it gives CASSKGVSTDTQYF. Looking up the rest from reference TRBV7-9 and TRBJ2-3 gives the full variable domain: DTGVSQNPRHKITKRGQNVTFRCDPISEHNRLYWYRQTLGQGPEFLTYFQNEAQLEKSRLLSDRFSAERPKGSFSTLEIQRTEQGDSAMYLCASSKGVSTDTQYFGPGTRLTVL.

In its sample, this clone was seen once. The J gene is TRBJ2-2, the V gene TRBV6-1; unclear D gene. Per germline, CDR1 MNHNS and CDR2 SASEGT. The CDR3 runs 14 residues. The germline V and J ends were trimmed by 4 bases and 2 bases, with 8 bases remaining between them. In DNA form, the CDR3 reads TGTGCCAGCAGTGGGTACGGTAACACCGGGGAGCTGTTTTTT. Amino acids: CASSGYGNTGELFF.

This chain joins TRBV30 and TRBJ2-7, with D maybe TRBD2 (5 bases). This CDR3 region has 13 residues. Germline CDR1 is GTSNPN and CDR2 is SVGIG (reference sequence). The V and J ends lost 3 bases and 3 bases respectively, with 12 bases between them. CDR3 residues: CAWSHGLFYEQYF. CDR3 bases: TGTGCCTGGAGCCACGGACTCTTCTACGAGCAGTACTTC. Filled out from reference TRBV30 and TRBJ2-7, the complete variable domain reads SQTIHQWPATLVQPVGSPLSLECTVEGTSNPNLYWYRQAAGRGLQLLFYSVGIGQISSEVPQNLSASRPQDRQFILSSKKLLLSDSGFYLCAWSHGLFYEQYFGPGTRLTVT.

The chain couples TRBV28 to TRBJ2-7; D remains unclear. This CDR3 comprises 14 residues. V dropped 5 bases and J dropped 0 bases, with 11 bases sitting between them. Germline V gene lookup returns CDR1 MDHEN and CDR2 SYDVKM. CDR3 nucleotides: TGTGCCAGCAGTAAATCTTGGGGCTCCTACGAGCAGTACTTC. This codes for CASSKSWGSYEQYF. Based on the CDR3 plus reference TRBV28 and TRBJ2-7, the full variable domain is DVKVTQSSRYLVKRTGEKVFLECVQDMDHENMFWYRQDPGLGLRLIYFSYDVKMKEKGDIPEGYSVSREKKERFSLILESASTNQTSMYLCASSKSWGSYEQYFGPGTRLTVT.

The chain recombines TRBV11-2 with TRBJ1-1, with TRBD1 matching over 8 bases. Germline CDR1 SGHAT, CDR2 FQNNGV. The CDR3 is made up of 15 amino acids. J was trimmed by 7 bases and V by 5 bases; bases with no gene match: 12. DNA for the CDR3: TGTGCCAGCAGCAACTTGCCCGCCGGGACAGGTGAAGCTTTCTTT. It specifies CASSNLPAGTGEAFF.

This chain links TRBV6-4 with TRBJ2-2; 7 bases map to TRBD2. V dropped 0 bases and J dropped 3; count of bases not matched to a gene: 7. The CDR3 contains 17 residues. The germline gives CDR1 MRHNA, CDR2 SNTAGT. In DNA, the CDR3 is TGTGCCAGCAGTGACTCCGGCGGGAGTGTGGACACCGGGGAGCTGTTTTTT. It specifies CASSDSGGSVDTGELFF.

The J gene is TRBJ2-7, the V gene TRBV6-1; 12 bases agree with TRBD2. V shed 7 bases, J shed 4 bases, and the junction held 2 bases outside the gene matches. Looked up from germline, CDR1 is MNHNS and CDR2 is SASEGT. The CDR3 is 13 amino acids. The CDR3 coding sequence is TGTGCCAGCAAACTAGCGGGAGGATACGAGCAGTACTTC. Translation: CASKLAGGYEQYF.

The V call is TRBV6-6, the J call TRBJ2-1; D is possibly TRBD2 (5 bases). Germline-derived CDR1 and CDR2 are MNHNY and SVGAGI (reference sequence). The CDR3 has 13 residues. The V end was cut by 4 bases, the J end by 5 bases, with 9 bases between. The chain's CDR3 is CASSSTRNNEQFF. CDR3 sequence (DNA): TGTGCCAGCAGTTCAACTAGAAACAATGAGCAGTTCTTC.

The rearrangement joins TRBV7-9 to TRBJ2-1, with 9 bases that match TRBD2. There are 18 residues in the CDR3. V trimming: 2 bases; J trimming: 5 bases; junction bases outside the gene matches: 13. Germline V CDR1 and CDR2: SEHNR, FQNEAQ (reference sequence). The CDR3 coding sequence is TGTGCCAGCAGCTTAACGGTGGTGGCGGGAGGGCCAGACAATGAGCAGTTCTTC. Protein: CASSLTVVAGGPDNEQFF.

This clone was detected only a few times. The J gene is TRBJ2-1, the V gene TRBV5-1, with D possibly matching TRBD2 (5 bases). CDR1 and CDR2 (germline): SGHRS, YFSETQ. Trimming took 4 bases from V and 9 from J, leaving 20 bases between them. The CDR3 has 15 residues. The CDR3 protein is CASSEGGPPATEQFF. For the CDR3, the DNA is TGCGCCAGCAGCGAGGGTGGCCCCCCCGCCACTGAGCAGTTCTTC.

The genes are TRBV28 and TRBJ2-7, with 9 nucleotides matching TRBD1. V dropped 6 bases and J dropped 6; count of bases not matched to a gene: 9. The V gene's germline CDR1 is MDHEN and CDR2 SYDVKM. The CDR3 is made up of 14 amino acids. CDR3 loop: CASRPRDREGEQYF. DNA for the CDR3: TGTGCCAGCAGGCCCAGGGACAGGGAGGGCGAGCAGTACTTC.

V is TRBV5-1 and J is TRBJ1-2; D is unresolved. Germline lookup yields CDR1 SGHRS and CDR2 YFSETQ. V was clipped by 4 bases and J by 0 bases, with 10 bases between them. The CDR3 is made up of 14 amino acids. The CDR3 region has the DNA TGCGCCAGCAGCCCGGACGGAGCTAACTATGGCTACACCTTC. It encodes CASSPDGANYGYTF.

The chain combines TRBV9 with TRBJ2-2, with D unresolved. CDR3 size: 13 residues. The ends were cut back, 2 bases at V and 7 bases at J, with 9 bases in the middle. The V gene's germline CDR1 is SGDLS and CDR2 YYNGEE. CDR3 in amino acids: CASSVGSDGELFF. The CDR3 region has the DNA TGTGCCAGCAGCGTTGGCTCGGACGGGGAGCTGTTTTTT.

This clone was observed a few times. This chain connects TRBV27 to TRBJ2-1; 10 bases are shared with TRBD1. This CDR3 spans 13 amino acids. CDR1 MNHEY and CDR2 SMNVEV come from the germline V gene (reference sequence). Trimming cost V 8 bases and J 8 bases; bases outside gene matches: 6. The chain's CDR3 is CASGPDRGYEQFF. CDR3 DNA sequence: TGTGCCAGCGGTCCGGACAGGGGGTATGAGCAGTTCTTC.

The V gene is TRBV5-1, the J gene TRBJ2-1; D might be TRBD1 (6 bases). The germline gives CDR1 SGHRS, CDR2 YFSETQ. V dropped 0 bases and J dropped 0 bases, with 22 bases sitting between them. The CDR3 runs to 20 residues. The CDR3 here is CASSLVKIGGKGNSYNEQFF. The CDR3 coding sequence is TGCGCCAGCAGCTTGGTTAAGATAGGGGGAAAGGGGAACTCCTACAATGAGCAGTTCTTC.

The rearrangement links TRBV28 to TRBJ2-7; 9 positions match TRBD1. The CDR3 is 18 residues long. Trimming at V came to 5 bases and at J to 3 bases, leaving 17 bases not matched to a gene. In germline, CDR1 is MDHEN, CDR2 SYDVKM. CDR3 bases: TGTGCCAGCAGTCCGAGACAGGGGGACCTAGTTAGGGGCTACGAGCAGTACTTC. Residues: CASSPRQGDLVRGYEQYF.

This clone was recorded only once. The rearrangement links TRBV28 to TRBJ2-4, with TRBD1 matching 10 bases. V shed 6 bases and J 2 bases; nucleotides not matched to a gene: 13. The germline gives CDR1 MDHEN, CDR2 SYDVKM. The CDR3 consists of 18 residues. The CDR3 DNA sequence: TGTGCCAGCAGCGACACCAAATCGGACAGGGGGACCAAAAACATTCAGTACTTC. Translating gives CASSDTKSDRGTKNIQYF.